This T cell receptor beta chain was recorded in a study of persistence of HIV-infected CD4 T cells. Study as a whole: A median of about 8 years of suppressive ART preceded sampling.

Germline trimming cut 6 bases from V and 6 bases from J; bases unmatched to any gene: 4. Germline-derived CDR1 and CDR2 are SNHLY and FYNNEI. The CDR3 covers 13 residues. A remark on this clone: Its target is unknown.

Study outcomes and limitations: Degenerate expanded CDR3beta sequences were enriched among CMV- and Gag-responding cells.

Sequencing used immunoSEQ version 4 in survey mode. Genomic DNA was diluted to 9 to 10 ng/uL, up to about 1 ug per sample. The data were produced by immunoSEQ multiplex PCR, yet TCRdb's version contains in-frame clones alone and is incomplete. The data hold about 51,000 clones, with around 89% observed a single time. Nonspecific anti-CD3/anti-CD28 bead stimulation represents the broad CD4+ T cell repertoire. CD4+ T cells upregulating both CD40 ligand and CD69 were sorted as responding cells. Donors had undetectable plasma HIV-1 RNA, under 50 copies/mL, for 4+ years. This sample comprised CD4+ T cells sorted from PBMCs after approximately 19-hour stimulation, obtained from a patient who received antiretroviral therapy. The genes are TRBV2 and TRBJ2-7, with 11 bases fitting TRBD1. The source of this sequence is an adult woman with HIV who was CMV-seropositive. The CDR3 sequence is CASSRTGGVEQYF. In DNA, the CDR3 is TGTGCCAGCAGCCGGACAGGGGGCGTCGAGCAGTACTTC.